This T cell receptor beta chain was sequenced in a study of spatial heterogeneity in lung cancer (dated by TCRdb to the late 2010s). Notes on the research overall: Beta-chain transcripts were consistently detected in greater numbers than alpha-chain transcripts, which likely reflects a higher abundance of beta-chain transcripts. In non-small cell lung cancer, the study quantitatively compared TCR alpha and beta repertoires across several tumor regions, matched nontumor lung, and blood. Nonsynonymous mutation counts, determined by whole-exome sequencing of tumor tissue, were related to TCR repertoire features. In the raw uncorrected reads, each unique combination of TCR and UMI appeared on average more than ten times. At surgery, both alpha and beta chains were TCR-sequenced in about 200 tumor regions, 63 to 65 matched nontumor lung samples and some 58 PBMC samples.

Paper-wide results and their limitations: Additional single-cell paired TCR alpha and beta sequencing was considered necessary to confirm, at a functional level, the hypothesis that regional TCRs recognize regional mutations. Ubiquitous expanded tumor TCRs were detected in blood more often at tumor resection than at routine follow-up.

The time point label corresponds to: sample taken at primary tumor resection. The donors were 65 to 90 patients from the lung TRACERx cohort who had early-stage, untreated non-small cell lung cancer. TCR sequencing used whole RNA extracted from tumor and nontumor lung tissue, or from cryopreserved PBMC samples, without cell sorting. A patient was chosen for TCR sequencing only when enough RNA was available from at least two tumor regions. In this sample, this clonotype turned up many times. Which antigen it targets is not known. One base away there is no much larger clone; base qualities are not given. The library was made by 5' RACE. Instrument used: NextSeq 500. In the TCR library protocol, a unique molecular identifier was attached to each TCR cDNA molecule so that PCR and sequencing errors could be corrected. From the authors' description of their analysis: Decombinator tools were used for TCR identification, UMI-based error correction and CDR3 extraction. TCRs above a frequency of 2 per 1,000, corresponding to the top 1% of the tumor frequency distribution, were defined as expanded. Each repertoire was subsampled 100 times to 5,000 TCRs, after which Renyi diversity was computed with the R vegan package. CDR3 similarity networks were constructed using string-kernel similarity of amino acid triplets, with links drawn between CDR3s whose pairwise similarity was above 0.82. The public reads were reprocessed in TCRdb via fastp at Q25 and MiXCR, keeping in-frame beta chains. Identical CDR3 proteins give one entry, which carries the most common genes and DNA. These V and J calls originate from TCRdb's pipeline instead of the authors' own analysis. The sample yields 40,000 or so distinct CDR3 sequences; 7.5% to 8% were counted once. In total, the top ten clones hold 25% to 35% of the sample.

The CDR1 and CDR2 encoded by the germline V gene are LGHNT and FRNRAP. Measured from the cysteine to the valine, the CDR3 is 13 residues long. Here the CDR3 DNA is all that survives: 39 bases in frame from base 1. Cut back by 4 bases and 4 bases, the V and J ends lie 11 bases apart. Material: PBMCs, obtained at surgery. This TCR derives from a male donor with early-stage non-small cell lung cancer. The chain was built from TRBV12-5 and TRBJ2-7, with the D gene call left open. The nucleotide sequence reads as follows: TGTGCTAGTGGTTCTGCGGACGGTTACGAGCAGTACGTC. Its protein product is CASGSADGYEQYV.